These T cell receptor beta chains were read from a single sample in a study of blood T cells in healthy people across ages. TCRdb reprocessed the 5' RACE reads via MiXCR and lists one record per CDR3 protein. The sample contains 850,000 to 950,000 distinct CDR3 sequences, about 30% of which appear only once. The specimen sequenced was blood. The receptor set was obtained from a woman aged 80 or older in good health. Both conserved end residues are part of each CDR3. The D gene is left open where the match is weak. Expanded clones get a size class; other rows say once, few or many, or leave the size out.

TRBV6-1	TRBJ1-2	NA	NA	TGTGCCAGCAGCGGGGTCTACTATGGCTACACCTTC	CASSGVYYGYTF
TRBV29-1	TRBJ2-3	NA	many	TGCAGCGGATCAGGGGAGGGCACAGATACGCAGTATTTT	CSGSGEGTDTQYF
TRBV6-1	TRBJ2-4	TRBD1	many	TGTGCCAGCAGTGGACTGGGACAGGTCAGAACCAAAAACATTCAGTACTTC	CASSGLGQVRTKNIQYF
TRBV7-2	TRBJ2-3	NA	many	TGTGCCAGCAGCTTAAATCGGGTACACGGCATGGATACGCAGTATTTT	CASSLNRVHGMDTQYF
TRBV7-2	TRBJ2-3	TRBD2	many	TGTGCCAGCAGCCCGACCGGACTAGCGACGGATACGCAGTATTTT	CASSPTGLATDTQYF
TRBV2	TRBJ2-1	NA	NA	TGTGCCAGCAGCCAGGGTACCTACGAGCAGTTCTTC	CASSQGTYEQFF
TRBV5-1	TRBJ2-1	NA	many	TGCGCCAGCAGCTTGGTTTCGTCCCCCTACAATGAGCAGTTCTTC	CASSLVSSPYNEQFF
TRBV7-9	TRBJ1-2	NA	NA	TGTGCCAGCAGCATACGGGGTAGTGTTGACTATGGCTACACCTTC	CASSIRGSVDYGYTF
TRBV7-9	TRBJ1-2	TRBD1	few	TGTGCCAGCAGCTTACTGCCACAGGGGAGAGTTGGCTACACCTTC	CASSLLPQGRVGYTF
TRBV3-1	TRBJ2-3	TRBD2	many	TGTGCCAGCAGCCAAGGGGTACTAGCGGGCACAGATACGCAGTATTTT	CASSQGVLAGTDTQYF
TRBV6-1	TRBJ2-7	NA	few	TGTGCCAGCAGTACCACAGTCACCTACGAGCAGTACTTC	CASSTTVTYEQYF
TRBV19	TRBJ2-1	NA	NA	TGTGCCAGTAGTAGTGACCCCCGGGGAGGTCAGTTCTTC	CASSSDPRGGQFF
TRBV19	TRBJ1-5	NA	NA	TGTGCCAGTGGCCGCCCTTTAGTAAGCAATCAGCCCCAGCATTTT	CASGRPLVSNQPQHF
TRBV3-1	TRBJ2-6	TRBD1	NA	TGTGCCAGCAGCCCCTGGACAGGGAGAGCGACTGGGGCCAACGTCCTGACTTTC	CASSPWTGRATGANVLTF
TRBV7-2	TRBJ2-1	TRBD2	NA	TGTGCCAGCAGCTCCGTGGGACTAGCCGATGAGCAGTTCTTC	CASSSVGLADEQFF
TRBV5-6	TRBJ2-3	TRBD1	few	TGTGCCAGCAGGGTGGGACAGGGGGCGCCGCGTGACACAGATACGCAGTATTTT	CASRVGQGAPRDTDTQYF
TRBV6-6	TRBJ1-5	TRBD1	few	TGTGCCAGCAGTTTTAGGGACAGGGGTCAGCCCCAGCATTTT	CASSFRDRGQPQHF
TRBV3-1	TRBJ2-1	TRBD2	few	TGTGCCACCACGGGACTAGCCTATGAGCAGTTCTTC	CATTGLAYEQFF
TRBV5-1	TRBJ2-7	NA	many	TGCGCCAGCAGCCCAGGGACACTCTACGAGCAGTACTTC	CASSPGTLYEQYF
TRBV12-3/TRBV12-4	TRBJ2-2	NA	many	TGTGCCAGCGGTCAAGCTTGGGGGGGGCGAGCGGCCGGGGAGCTGTTTTTT	CASGQAWGGRAAGELFF
TRBV5-5	TRBJ2-3	TRBD1	many	TGTGCCAGCAGCTCTCGACAGGGCCCAGATACGCAGTATTTT	CASSSRQGPDTQYF
TRBV20-1	TRBJ2-7	NA	once	TGCAGTGCTAGAGCGCCCTTCCCGGCCGGGGGTCAGGCCTACGAGCAGTACTTC	CSARAPFPAGGQAYEQYF
TRBV12-3/TRBV12-4	TRBJ2-5	TRBD2	many	TGTGCCAGCAGTTTACCGGGGGGGGCTTACCAAGAGACCCAGTACTTC	CASSLPGGAYQETQYF
TRBV7-2	TRBJ2-7	NA	NA	TGTGCCAGCAGCTTAGAAGTTTCAGACTACGAGCAGTACTTC	CASSLEVSDYEQYF
TRBV20-1	TRBJ1-2	NA	many	TGCAGTGCTACGAATACCCGGCGGGGACGAAACTATGGCTACACCTTC	CSATNTRRGRNYGYTF
TRBV9	TRBJ2-1	NA	NA	TGCGCCAGCAGCGTATCGGGGAGACGGTACGATGAGCAGTTCTTC	CASSVSGRRYDEQFF
TRBV5-5	TRBJ2-3	NA	few	TGTGCCAGCAGCTTGGCCACCCAAACAAACCTAGCGACAGGCACAGATACGCAGTATTTT	CASSLATQTNLATGTDTQYF
TRBV11-2	TRBJ2-3	TRBD2	many	TGTGCCAGCACCCCGGTAGCGGGGACTAGCACAGATACGCAGTATTTT	CASTPVAGTSTDTQYF
TRBV20-1	TRBJ2-1	NA	many	TGCAGTGCTAGCCTGGGACTGCTGCAGTTCTTC	CSASLGLLQFF
TRBV6-5	TRBJ2-3	NA	few	TGTGCCAGCAGCCAGCGGGTTAGCACAGATACGCAGTATTTT	CASSQRVSTDTQYF
TRBV2	TRBJ2-7	NA	few	TGTGCCAGCAGGATGGCAGCCCTCGGCGAGCAGTACTTC	CASRMAALGEQYF